These 5 T cell receptor beta chains came from one sample sequenced in a study of blood T cell repertoires in COVID-19. Sequenced by immunoSEQ multiplex PCR; TCRdb stores in-frame clones only, minus some. The sample includes 95,000 to 120,000 clones, 88% of them seen just once. The sample comprised peripheral blood. All receptors come from a human donor in a cohort sampled during active COVID-19.

V gene TRBV7-9 combines with J gene TRBJ2-5; D perhaps matches TRBD2 (8 bases). This CDR3 region has 15 residues. CDR1 is SEHNR and CDR2 is FQNEAQ in the germline V gene (reference sequence). The V gene lost 2 bases and the J gene lost 5 bases, with 15 bases spanning the gap. The CDR3 DNA reads as TGTGCCAGCAGCTTACGGGAGGGGGCAATGGAGACCCAGTACTTC. It is translated as CASSLREGAMETQYF.

This clone has only one observation. The rearrangement uses TRBV6-5 and TRBJ2-1; 9 positions agree with TRBD2. This CDR3 comprises 16 residues. Germline-derived CDR1 and CDR2 are MNHEY and SVGAGI. Trimming at V came to 0 bases and at J to 4 bases, leaving 4 bases not matched to a gene. The CDR3 sequence: CASSYSSGSVYNEQFF. In DNA, the CDR3 is TGTGCCAGCAGTTACTCTAGCGGGAGTGTTTACAATGAGCAGTTCTTC.

This sequence joins TRBV6-5 and TRBJ1-6; no clear D. The V gene lost 2 bases and the J gene lost 7 bases, with 12 bases spanning the gap. Germline V gives CDR1 MNHEY, CDR2 SVGAGI. The CDR3 covers 15 residues. The CDR3 sequence: CASSYEWASNSPLHF. The CDR3 DNA sequence: TGTGCCAGCAGTTACGAGTGGGCCAGCAATTCACCCCTCCACTTT.

This clone was detected a few times. The CDR3 coding sequence is TGTGCCAGCAGCCGGGACAGGTCCTACGAGCAGTACTTC. Translated: CASSRDRSYEQYF. This rearrangement joins TRBV7-9 to TRBJ2-7; the match to TRBD1 covers 8 bases. The germline V gene encodes CDR1 SEHNR and CDR2 FQNEAQ (reference sequence). J was trimmed by 1 base and V by 5 bases; bases with no gene match: 1. The CDR3 extends over 13 amino acids.

V usage is TRBV7-9 and J usage is TRBJ2-3; 9 nucleotides match TRBD2. Germline CDR1 and CDR2: SEHNR and FQNEAQ (reference sequence). The V segment lost 5 bases and the J segment 5 bases; nucleotides outside the gene matches: 11. The CDR3 totals 16 residues. The CDR3 region has the DNA TGTGCCAGCAGCATATTGGCGGGGGGGCCAAAAGATACGCAGTATTTT. Its protein product is CASSILAGGPKDTQYF.